This T cell receptor (beta chain) was profiled in a study of T-cell memory formation after mild COVID-19. Overall study context: There were largely donor-specific TCR clusters. General study points: Shrinking CD4+ clones were chiefly CM and EM; CD8+ ones were chiefly EMRA.

The authors produced TCR alpha and TCR beta cDNA libraries with sample barcodes and UMIs by 5'RACE using constant-segment primers. TCRdb fed the 5' RACE reads into MiXCR, producing one record per CDR3 protein. The data hold about 90,000 distinct CDR3 sequences, with approximately 13% observed a single time. This clonotype was counted only a few times. Its matching antigen is unknown. Trimming removed 6 bases from V and 7 bases from J; junction bases left unmatched: 4. The length of the CDR3 is 12 residues. The germline gives CDR1 SQVTM, CDR2 ANQGSEA. The J gene is TRBJ2-7, the V gene TRBV29-1; 12 nucleotides match TRBD1. The clonotype comes from an adult woman who had mild COVID-19 (a few samples of this study predate the infection). Cell type and time point are not known. Sample: PBMCs or a T cell subset sorted from them (not recorded which). The CDR3 sequence is CSVGQGAGEQYF. CDR3 in DNA: TGCAGCGTGGGACAGGGGGCGGGAGAGCAGTACTTC.